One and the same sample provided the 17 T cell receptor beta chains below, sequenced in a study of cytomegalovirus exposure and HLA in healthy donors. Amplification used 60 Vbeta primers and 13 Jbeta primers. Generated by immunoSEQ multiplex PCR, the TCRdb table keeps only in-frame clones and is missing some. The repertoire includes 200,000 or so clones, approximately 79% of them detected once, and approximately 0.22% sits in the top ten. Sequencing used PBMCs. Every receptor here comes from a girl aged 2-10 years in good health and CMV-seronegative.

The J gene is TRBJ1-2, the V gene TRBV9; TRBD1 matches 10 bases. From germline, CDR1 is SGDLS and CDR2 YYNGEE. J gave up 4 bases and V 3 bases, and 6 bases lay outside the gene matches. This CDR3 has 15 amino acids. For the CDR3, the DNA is TGTGCCAGCAGCGGCGACAGGGGGCTCGGCTATGGCTACACCTTC. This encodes CASSGDRGLGYGYTF. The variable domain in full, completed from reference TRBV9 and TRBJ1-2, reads DSGVTQTPKHLITATGQRVTLRCSPRSGDLSVYWYQQSLDQGLQFLIQYYNGEERAKGNILERFSAQQFPDLHSELNLSSLELGDSALYFCASSGDRGLGYGYTFGSGTRLTVV.

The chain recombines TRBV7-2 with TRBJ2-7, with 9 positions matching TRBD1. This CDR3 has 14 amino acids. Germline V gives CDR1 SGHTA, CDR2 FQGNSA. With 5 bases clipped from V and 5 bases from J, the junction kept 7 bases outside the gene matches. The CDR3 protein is CASSLTGQGNEQYF. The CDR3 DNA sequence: TGTGCCAGCAGCCTAACGGGACAGGGTAACGAGCAGTACTTC. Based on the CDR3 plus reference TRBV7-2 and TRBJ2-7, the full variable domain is GAGVSQSPSNKVTEKGKDVELRCDPISGHTALYWYRQSLGQGLEFLIYFQGNSAPDKSGLPSDRFSAERTGGSVSTLTIQRTQQEDSAVYLCASSLTGQGNEQYFGPGTRLTVT.

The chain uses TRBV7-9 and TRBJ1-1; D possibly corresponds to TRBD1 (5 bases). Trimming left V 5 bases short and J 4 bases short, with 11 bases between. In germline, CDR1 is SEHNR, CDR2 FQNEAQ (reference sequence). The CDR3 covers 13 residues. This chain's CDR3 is CASSTPGGTEAFF. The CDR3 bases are TGTGCCAGCAGCACCCCCGGGGGCACTGAAGCTTTCTTT.

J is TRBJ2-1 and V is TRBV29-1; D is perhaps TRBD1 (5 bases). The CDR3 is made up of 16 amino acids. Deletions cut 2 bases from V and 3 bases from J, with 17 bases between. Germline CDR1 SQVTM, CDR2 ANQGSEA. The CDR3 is CSVESVGAKLYNEQFF. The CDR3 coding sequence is TGCAGCGTTGAAAGTGTTGGGGCGAAACTCTACAATGAGCAGTTCTTC.

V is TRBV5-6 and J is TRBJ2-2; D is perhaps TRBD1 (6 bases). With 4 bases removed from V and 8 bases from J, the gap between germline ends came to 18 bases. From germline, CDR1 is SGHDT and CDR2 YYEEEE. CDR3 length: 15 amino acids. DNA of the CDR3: TGTGCCAGCAGCCATACAGGGTTTCAGTGGGGGGAGCTGTTTTTT. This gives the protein CASSHTGFQWGELFF.

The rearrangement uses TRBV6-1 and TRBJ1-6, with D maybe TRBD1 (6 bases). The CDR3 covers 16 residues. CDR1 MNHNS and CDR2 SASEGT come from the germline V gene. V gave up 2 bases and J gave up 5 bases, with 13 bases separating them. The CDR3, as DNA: TGTGCCAGCAGTGAATTCGGCGGGGGGCATAATTCACCCCTCCACTTT. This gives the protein CASSEFGGGHNSPLHF.

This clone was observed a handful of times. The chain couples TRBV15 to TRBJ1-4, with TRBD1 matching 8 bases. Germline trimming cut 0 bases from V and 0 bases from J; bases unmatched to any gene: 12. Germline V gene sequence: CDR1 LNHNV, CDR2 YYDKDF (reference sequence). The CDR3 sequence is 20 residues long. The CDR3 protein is CATSRDGSRGPLATNEKLFF. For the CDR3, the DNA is TGTGCCACCAGCAGAGATGGGTCCAGGGGGCCCCTTGCAACTAATGAAAAACTGTTTTTT.

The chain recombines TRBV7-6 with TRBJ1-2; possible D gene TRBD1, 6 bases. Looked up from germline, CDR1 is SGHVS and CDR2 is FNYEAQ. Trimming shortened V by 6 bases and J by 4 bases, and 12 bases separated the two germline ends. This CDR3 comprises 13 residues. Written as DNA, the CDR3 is TGTGCCAGCAGGCCGGCAGGGGTCTATGGCTACACCTTC. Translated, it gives CASRPAGVYGYTF. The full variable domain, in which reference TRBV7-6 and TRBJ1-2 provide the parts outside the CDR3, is GAGVSQSPRYKVTKRGQDVALRCDPISGHVSLYWYRQALGQGPEFLTYFNYEAQQDKSGLPNDRFSAERPEGSISTLTIQRTEQRDSAMYRCASRPAGVYGYTFGSGTRLTVV.

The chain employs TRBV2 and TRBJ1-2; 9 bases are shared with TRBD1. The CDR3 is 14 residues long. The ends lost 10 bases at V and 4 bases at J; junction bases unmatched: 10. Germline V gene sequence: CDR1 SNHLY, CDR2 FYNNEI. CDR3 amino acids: CATLSSDRGYGYTF. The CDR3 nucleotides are TGTGCCACCCTCTCGTCGGACAGGGGCTATGGCTACACCTTC.

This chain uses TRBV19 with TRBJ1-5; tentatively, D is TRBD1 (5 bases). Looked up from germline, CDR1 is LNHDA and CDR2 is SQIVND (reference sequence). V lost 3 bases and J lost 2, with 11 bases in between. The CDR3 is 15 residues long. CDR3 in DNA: TGTGCCAGTAGTATGGGGGGGAAGGGCAATCAGCCCCAGCATTTT. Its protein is CASSMGGKGNQPQHF.

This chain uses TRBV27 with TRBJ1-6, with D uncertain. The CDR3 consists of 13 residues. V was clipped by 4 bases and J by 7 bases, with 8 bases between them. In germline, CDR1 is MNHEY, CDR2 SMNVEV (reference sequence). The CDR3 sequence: CASSSLSNSPLHF. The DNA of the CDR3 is TGTGCCAGCAGTTCTCTGTCGAATTCACCCCTCCACTTT.

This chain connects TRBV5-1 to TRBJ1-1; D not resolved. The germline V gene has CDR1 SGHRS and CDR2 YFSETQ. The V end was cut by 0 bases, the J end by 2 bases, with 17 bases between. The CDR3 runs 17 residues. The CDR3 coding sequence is TGCGCCAGCAGCTTGGGTTCGCATGCAATACAAAACACTGAAGCTTTCTTT. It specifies CASSLGSHAIQNTEAFF.

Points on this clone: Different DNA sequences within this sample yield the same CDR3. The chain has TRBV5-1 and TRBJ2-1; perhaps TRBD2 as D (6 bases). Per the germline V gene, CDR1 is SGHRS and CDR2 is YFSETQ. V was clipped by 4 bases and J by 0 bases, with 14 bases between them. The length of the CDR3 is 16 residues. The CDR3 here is CASSLGLASSYNEQFF. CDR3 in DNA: TGCGCCAGCAGCCTGGGACTCGCGAGCTCCTACAATGAGCAGTTCTTC.

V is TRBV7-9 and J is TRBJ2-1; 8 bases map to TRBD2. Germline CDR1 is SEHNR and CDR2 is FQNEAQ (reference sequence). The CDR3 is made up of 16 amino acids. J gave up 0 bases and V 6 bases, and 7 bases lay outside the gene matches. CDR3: CASRGLAGISYNEQFF. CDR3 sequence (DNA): TGTGCCAGCAGGGGTTTAGCGGGAATCTCCTACAATGAGCAGTTCTTC.

The CDR3 sequence: CASMGGAGTGELFF. CDR3 DNA: TGTGCCAGTATGGGTGGGGCGGGGACCGGGGAGCTGTTTTTT. The J gene is TRBJ2-2, the V gene TRBV7-2; D possibly corresponds to TRBD2 (6 bases). V was pared by 9 bases and J by 5 bases, with 16 bases between. Germline assignment: CDR1 SGHTA and CDR2 FQGNSA. The CDR3 contains 14 residues.

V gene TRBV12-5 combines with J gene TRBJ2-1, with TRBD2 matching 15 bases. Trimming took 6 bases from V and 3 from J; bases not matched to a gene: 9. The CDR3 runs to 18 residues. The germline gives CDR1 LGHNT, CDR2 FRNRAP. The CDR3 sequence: CASGPGLAGGSLYNEQFF. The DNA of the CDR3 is TGTGCTAGTGGACCCGGACTAGCGGGAGGGTCTCTCTACAATGAGCAGTTCTTC.

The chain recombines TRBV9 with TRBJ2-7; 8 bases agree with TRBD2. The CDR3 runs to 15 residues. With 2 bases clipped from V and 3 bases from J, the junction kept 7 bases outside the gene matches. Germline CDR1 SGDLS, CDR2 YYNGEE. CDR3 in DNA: TGTGCCAGCAGCGTCCGGGCGGGGGGACTCTACGAGCAGTACTTC. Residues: CASSVRAGGLYEQYF.